This TCR beta chain was sequenced in a study of shared clonotypes between healthy human individuals. The CDR3 totals 17 residues. Germline V CDR1 and CDR2: SGHTA, FQGTGA. Germline trimming cut 0 bases from V and 4 bases from J; bases unmatched to any gene: 8. The method was immunoSEQ multiplex PCR; TCRdb's version includes in-frame clones alone and lacks a portion of them. The table has 2 million to 2.5 million clones, 93% seen once; the top ten hold 0.39%. The specimen was naive CD4+ T cells from PBMCs. Subset defined: CD45RA+ positively selected. The V gene is TRBV7-3, the J gene TRBJ2-2, with TRBD1 identical over 7 bases. This sequence originates from a man aged 18 to 29 in good health. Some clones in this sample may be carry-over from other donors' samples. The CDR3 sequence: CASSLTKVSGGTGELFF. CDR3 DNA sequence: TGTGCCAGCAGCTTAACTAAGGTGTCAGGGGGCACCGGGGAGCTGTTTTTT.